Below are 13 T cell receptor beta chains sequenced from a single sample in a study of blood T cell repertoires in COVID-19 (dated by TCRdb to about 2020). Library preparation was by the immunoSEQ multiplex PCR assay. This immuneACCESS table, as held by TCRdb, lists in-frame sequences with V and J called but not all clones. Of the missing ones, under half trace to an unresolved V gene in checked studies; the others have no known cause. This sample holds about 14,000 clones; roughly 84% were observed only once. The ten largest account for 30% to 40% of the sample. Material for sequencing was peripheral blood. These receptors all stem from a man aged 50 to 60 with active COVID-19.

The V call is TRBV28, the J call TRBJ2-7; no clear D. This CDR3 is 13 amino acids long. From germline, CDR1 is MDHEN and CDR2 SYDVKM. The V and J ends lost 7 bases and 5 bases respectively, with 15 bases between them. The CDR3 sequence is CASNWRSGDEQYF. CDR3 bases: TGTGCCAGCAATTGGAGAAGTGGCGACGAGCAGTACTTC.

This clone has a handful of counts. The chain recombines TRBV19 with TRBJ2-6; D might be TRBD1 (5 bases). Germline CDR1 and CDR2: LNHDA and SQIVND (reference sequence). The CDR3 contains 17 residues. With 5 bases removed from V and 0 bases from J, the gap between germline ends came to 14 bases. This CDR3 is CASSAQGFSSGANVLTF. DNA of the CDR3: TGTGCCAGTAGTGCCCAGGGATTTAGCTCTGGGGCCAACGTCCTGACTTTC.

The CDR3 DNA reads as TGTGCTAGTGGTTTATGGAGGGCCTGGGGCTACACCTTC. Translation: CASGLWRAWGYTF. V and J are TRBV12-5 and TRBJ1-2; the D is unclear. The CDR3 has 13 residues. The germline V gene encodes CDR1 LGHNT and CDR2 FRNRAP. V shed 3 bases and J shed 8 bases, with 13 bases lying between them.

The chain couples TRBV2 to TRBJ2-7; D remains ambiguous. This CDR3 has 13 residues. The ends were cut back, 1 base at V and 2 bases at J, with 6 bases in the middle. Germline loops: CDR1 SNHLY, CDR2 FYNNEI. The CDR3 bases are TGTGCCAGCAGTGAAGGCCCAGCCTACGAGCAGTACTTC. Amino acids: CASSEGPAYEQYF. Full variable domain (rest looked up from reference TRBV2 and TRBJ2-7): EPEVTQTPSHQVTQMGQEVILRCVPISNHLYFYWYRQILGQKVEFLVSFYNNEISEKSEIFDDQFSVERPDGSNFTLKIRSTKLEDSAMYFCASSEGPAYEQYFGPGTRLTVT.

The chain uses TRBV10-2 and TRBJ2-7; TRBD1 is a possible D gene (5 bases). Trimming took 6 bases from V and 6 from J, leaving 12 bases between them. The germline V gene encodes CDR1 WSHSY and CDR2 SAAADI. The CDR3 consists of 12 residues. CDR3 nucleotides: TGCGCCAGCAGCCTGGACACTTCCGAGCAGTACTTC. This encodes CASSLDTSEQYF.

The CDR3 sequence is CASSIPSDGYTF. The CDR3 coding sequence is TGTGCCAGTAGTATACCCTCGGATGGCTACACCTTC. This chain joins TRBV19 and TRBJ1-2; no firm D call. V was cut by 2 bases and J by 6 bases, with 7 bases left in between. The length of the CDR3 is 12 residues. Germline V lookup: CDR1 LNHDA, CDR2 SQIVND (reference sequence).

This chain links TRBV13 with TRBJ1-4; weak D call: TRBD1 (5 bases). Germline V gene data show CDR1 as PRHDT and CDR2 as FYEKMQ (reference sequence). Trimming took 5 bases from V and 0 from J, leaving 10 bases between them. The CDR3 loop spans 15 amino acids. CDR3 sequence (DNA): TGTGCCAGCAGCCCAGGACAAGCAACTAATGAAAAACTGTTTTTT. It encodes CASSPGQATNEKLFF.

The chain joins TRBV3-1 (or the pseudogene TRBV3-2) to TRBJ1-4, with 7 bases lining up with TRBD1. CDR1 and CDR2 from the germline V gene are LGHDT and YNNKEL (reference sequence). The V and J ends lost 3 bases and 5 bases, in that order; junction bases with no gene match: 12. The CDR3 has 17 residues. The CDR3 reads CASSHYLPWDSNEKLFF. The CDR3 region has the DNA TGTGCCAGCAGCCATTACCTTCCATGGGACAGCAATGAAAAACTGTTTTTT.

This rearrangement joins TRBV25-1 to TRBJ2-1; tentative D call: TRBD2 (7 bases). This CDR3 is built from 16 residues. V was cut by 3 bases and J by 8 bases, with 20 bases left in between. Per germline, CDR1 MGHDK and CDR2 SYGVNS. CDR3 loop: CASSDYQGRVKDEQFF. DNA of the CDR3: TGTGCCAGCAGTGATTACCAGGGGAGGGTCAAAGATGAGCAGTTCTTC.

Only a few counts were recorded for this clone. This CDR3 is CASSRRDRIYEQYF. In DNA form, the CDR3 reads TGTGCCAGCAGCCGCCGGGACAGGATTTACGAGCAGTACTTC. The genes are TRBV13 and TRBJ2-7; 8 bases line up with TRBD1. This CDR3 is built from 14 residues. With 5 bases clipped from V and 4 bases from J, the junction kept 7 bases outside the gene matches. Germline CDR1 and CDR2: PRHDT and FYEKMQ (reference sequence).

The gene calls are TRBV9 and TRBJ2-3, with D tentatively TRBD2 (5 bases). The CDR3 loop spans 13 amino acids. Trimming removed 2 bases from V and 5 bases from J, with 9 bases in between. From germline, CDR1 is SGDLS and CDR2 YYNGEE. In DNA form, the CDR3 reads TGTGCCAGCAGCGTCAAAGCGGTAGATACGCAGTATTTT. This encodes CASSVKAVDTQYF.

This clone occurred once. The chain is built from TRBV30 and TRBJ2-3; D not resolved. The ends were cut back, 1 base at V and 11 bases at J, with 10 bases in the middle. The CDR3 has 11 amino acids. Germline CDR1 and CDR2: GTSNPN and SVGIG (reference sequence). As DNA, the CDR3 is TGTGCCTGGAGTGGTGAGGTAGGGCAGTATTTT. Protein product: CAWSGEVGQYF.

The CDR3 nucleotides are TGTGCCAGCAGTCCTTCGGGGGCGGGAGGGACCGAGCAGTTCTTC. Its protein is CASSPSGAGGTEQFF. The genes are TRBV7-9 and TRBJ2-1, with 9 nucleotides matching TRBD2. This CDR3 has 15 residues. Germline V gives CDR1 SEHNR, CDR2 FQNEAQ (reference sequence). V lost 6 bases to trimming and J lost 10 bases; unmatched junction nucleotides: 13.